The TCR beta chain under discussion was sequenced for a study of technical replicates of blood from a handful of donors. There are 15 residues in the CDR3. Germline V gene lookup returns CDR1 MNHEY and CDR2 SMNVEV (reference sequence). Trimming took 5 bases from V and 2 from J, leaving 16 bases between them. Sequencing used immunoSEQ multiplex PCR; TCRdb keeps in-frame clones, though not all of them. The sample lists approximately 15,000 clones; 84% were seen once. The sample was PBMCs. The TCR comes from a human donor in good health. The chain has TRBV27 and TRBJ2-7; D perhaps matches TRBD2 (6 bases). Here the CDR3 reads CASSLRGRSAYEQYF. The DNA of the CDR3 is TGTGCCAGCAGTCTGCGGGGCAGGTCAGCCTACGAGCAGTACTTC.